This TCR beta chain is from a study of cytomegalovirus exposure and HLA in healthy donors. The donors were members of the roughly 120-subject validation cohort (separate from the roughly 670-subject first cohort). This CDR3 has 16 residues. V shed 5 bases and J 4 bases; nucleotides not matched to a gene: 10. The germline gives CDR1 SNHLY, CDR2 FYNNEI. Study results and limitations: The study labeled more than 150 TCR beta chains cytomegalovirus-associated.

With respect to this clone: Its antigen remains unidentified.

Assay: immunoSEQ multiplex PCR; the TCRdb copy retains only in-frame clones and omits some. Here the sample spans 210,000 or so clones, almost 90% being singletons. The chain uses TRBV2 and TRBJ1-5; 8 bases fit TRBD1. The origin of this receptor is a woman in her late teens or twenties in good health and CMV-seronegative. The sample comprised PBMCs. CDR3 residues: CASSWDRPTGNQPQHF. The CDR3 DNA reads TGTGCCAGCAGTTGGGACAGGCCGACTGGGAATCAGCCCCAGCATTTT.